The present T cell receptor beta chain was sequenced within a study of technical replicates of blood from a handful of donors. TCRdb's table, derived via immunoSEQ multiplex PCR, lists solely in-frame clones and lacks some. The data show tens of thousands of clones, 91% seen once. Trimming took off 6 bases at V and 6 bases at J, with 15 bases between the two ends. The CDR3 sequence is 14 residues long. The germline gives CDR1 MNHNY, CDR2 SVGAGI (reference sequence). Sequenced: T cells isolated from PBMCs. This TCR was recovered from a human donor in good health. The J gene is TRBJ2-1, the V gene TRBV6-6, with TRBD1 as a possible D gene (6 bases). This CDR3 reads CASSLRGAGNEQFF. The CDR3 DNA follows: TGTGCCAGCAGCCTCAGGGGAGCAGGCAATGAGCAGTTCTTC.